This is a list of T cell receptor beta chains from one sample in a study of T cell repertoires in cytomegalovirus infection. TCRdb itself ran the reads through MiXCR, one entry per CDR3 protein. The sample has a few hundred thousand distinct CDR3 sequences, around 20% seen once. Their antigen targets remain unknown. The sample consisted of cultured PBMCs, taken from culture after CMV antigen stimulation. The receptors originated from a human donor in good health (CMV status not recorded). Some clones in this sample may be carry-over from other donors' samples. Each CDR3 is given with its conserved first and last residue. The order of the fields is D gene, V gene, J gene, clone size, CDR3 DNA, CDR3 protein. A D gene is named only where the DNA matches it firmly. Size is omitted from some rows. Given values are once, few, many or a class for expanded clones.

TRBD1,TRBV15,TRBJ1-5,-,TGTGCCACCAGCAAGGACAGGGATGATCAGCCCCAGCATTTT,CATSKDRDDQPQHF
-,TRBV4-1,TRBJ1-1,-,TGCGCCAGCAGCCAGGGAAGGGGGAAAGACAGGACAAAAAACACTGAAGCTTTCTTT,CASSQGRGKDRTKNTEAFF
TRBD2,TRBV5-4,TRBJ2-1,-,TGTGCCAGCAGCTTGACTAGCGGGAGGGCGGGTGAGCAGTTCTTC,CASSLTSGRAGEQFF
TRBD2,TRBV11-2,TRBJ2-5,-,TGTGCCAGCAGCTTAGGACAGCGGGGGGTAGGGGAGACCCAGTACTTC,CASSLGQRGVGETQYF
-,TRBV7-8,TRBJ1-5,many,TGTGCCAGCAGCTTCCGGACAGGCAATCAGCCCCAGCATTTT,CASSFRTGNQPQHF
-,TRBV7-9,TRBJ2-1,many,TGTGCCAGCAGCTTAGTGATGAGGCTGGAAAACAATGAGCAGTTCTTC,CASSLVMRLENNEQFF
-,TRBV7-8,TRBJ2-7,-,TGTGCCAGCAGCCCCCGTACAAACTCCTACGAGCAGTACTTC,CASSPRTNSYEQYF
-,TRBV12-3/TRBV12-4,TRBJ1-1,few,TGTGCCAGCAGTTTGTATACAGGGAGCGGGACTGAAGCTTTCTTT,CASSLYTGSGTEAFF
TRBD2,TRBV24-1,TRBJ2-1,-,TGTGCCACCAGTGTCGGTGGGCTAGCGGCTAACAATGAGCAGTTCTTC,CATSVGGLAANNEQFF
-,TRBV12-3/TRBV12-4,TRBJ2-7,many,TGTGCCAGCAGTTTTTGGGCCTACGAGCAGTACTTC,CASSFWAYEQYF
-,TRBV6-1,TRBJ2-3,many,TGTGCCAGCGCCGCCGGGGCCACCTCAGATACGCAGTATTTT,CASAAGATSDTQYF
TRBD2,TRBV20-1,TRBJ2-3,-,TGCAGTGCTAGAGATCCTACCCTAGCGGGAGTAGTTGATACGCAGTATTTT,CSARDPTLAGVVDTQYF
-,TRBV6-1,TRBJ2-1,-,TGTGCCAGCAGTGACGGGAGCCCCCGGTCCTACAATGAGCAGTTCTTC,CASSDGSPRSYNEQFF
-,TRBV27,TRBJ2-6,-,TGTGCCAGCAGTTCCTACAGGGTTGGGGCCAACGTCCTGACTTTC,CASSSYRVGANVLTF
-,TRBV7-9,TRBJ1-1,few,TGTGCCAGCAGCTCCCGGGGAGGCGCTGAAGCTTTCTTT,CASSSRGGAEAFF
-,TRBV7-2,TRBJ2-1,medium-sized,TGTGCCAGCAGCTTAGCGTTTAGCTCCTACAATGAGCAGTTCTTC,CASSLAFSSYNEQFF
-,TRBV7-2,TRBJ1-5,many,TGTGCCAGCAGCCCGGTTGGTGGAAATAGCAATCAGCCCCAGCATTTT,CASSPVGGNSNQPQHF
-,TRBV28,TRBJ1-5,few,TGTGCCAGCGCCCCCACGTTAGTTCAGCCCCAGCATTTT,CASAPTLVQPQHF
-,TRBV6-5,TRBJ1-3,many,TGTGCCAGCAGTTACTCCGGGGGTACTGGAAACACCATATATTTT,CASSYSGGTGNTIYF
-,TRBV27,TRBJ2-3,many,TGTGCCAGCAGTTCCAACAGGGAAGATACGCAGTATTTT,CASSSNREDTQYF
TRBD2,TRBV7-2,TRBJ2-1,many,TGTGCCAGCAGCCGCCCGGGACTAGCGTCGAATGAGCAGTTCTTC,CASSRPGLASNEQFF
-,TRBV5-1,TRBJ2-3,many,TGCGCCAGCAGCTTGGCCTTGGGCACAGATACGCAGTATTTT,CASSLALGTDTQYF
-,TRBV7-8,TRBJ2-1,many,TGTGCCAGCAGCTTAAAGAACGGCGGGTGGTCCTACAATGAGCAGTTCTTC,CASSLKNGGWSYNEQFF
TRBD1,TRBV19,TRBJ1-2,few,TGTGCCAGTATGAAAGGACAGGGCGTTAACTATGGCTACACCTTC,CASMKGQGVNYGYTF
-,TRBV4-1,TRBJ2-2,-,TGCGCCAGCAGCCCTGGGCCTATCACCGGGGAGCTGTTTTTT,CASSPGPITGELFF
-,TRBV7-9,TRBJ2-5,-,TGTGCCAGCAGCCCCCCGGACAGGCCGTGGAGGGAACAAGAGACCCAGTACTTC,CASSPPDRPWREQETQYF
-,TRBV7-2,TRBJ2-3,many,TGTGCCAGCAGCCGGCGGACCTCCGGGACCGAGCAGTATTTT,CASSRRTSGTEQYF
TRBD1,TRBV4-1,TRBJ1-5,few,TGCGCCAGCAGCCAGGGACAGGGCGATCAGCCCCAGCATTTT,CASSQGQGDQPQHF
TRBD1,TRBV20-1,TRBJ1-2,few,TGCAGTGCCAACCCACAGGGGTATGGCTACACCTTC,CSANPQGYGYTF
-,TRBV7-2,TRBJ2-7,many,TGTGCCAGCAGCTTAGTGGTGGATGCCCCCATGAATATGTACTTC,CASSLVVDAPMNMYF
-,TRBV5-6,TRBJ1-1,few,TGTGCCAGCAGCCCGACCCGTGCGGGGGTCCTACGTGAAGCTTTCTTT,CASSPTRAGVLREAFF
-,TRBV11-3,TRBJ2-1,many,TGTGCCAGCAGCTTAGGGGGACAGGGGGTCCTAGCGGGAGGTCTATCGGGAAAACACAATGAGCAGTTCTTC,CASSLGGQGVLAGGLSGKHNEQFF
-,TRBV19,TRBJ2-2,few,TGTGCCAGTACCGAGGTTGGGGCCGGGGAGCTGTTTTTT,CASTEVGAGELFF
-,TRBV18,TRBJ2-5,-,TGTGCCAGCTCACCATTTAGCGGCCGACAGGGACTCTTAGAGACCCAGTACTTC,CASSPFSGRQGLLETQYF
-,TRBV30,TRBJ1-2,-,TGTGGGTCGGGGGGCTACACCTTC,CGSGGYTF
-,TRBV7-2,TRBJ2-3,many,TGTGCCAGCAGGCCCAGGGGGAGGGCAGATACGCAGTATTTT,CASRPRGRADTQYF
-,TRBV27,TRBJ2-6,-,TGTGCCAGCAGTTTCTTACACTCCTCTGGGGCCAACGTCCTGACTTTC,CASSFLHSSGANVLTF
-,TRBV20-1,TRBJ2-1,many,TGCAGTGCTGCCCGCGGGGAAAGAGAGCAGTTCTTC,CSAARGEREQFF
-,TRBV19,TRBJ1-1,-,TGTGCCAGTAGTATTGAGGGTCTGATGAACACTGAAGCTTTCTTT,CASSIEGLMNTEAFF
-,TRBV7-9,TRBJ2-1,few,TGTGCCAGCAGCTTAGGTAGGGGCCCCTCCTACAATGAGCAGTTCTTC,CASSLGRGPSYNEQFF
-,TRBV6-6,TRBJ1-1,few,TGTGCCAGCACACTTACGGGCGGGATCACTGAAGCTTTCTTT,CASTLTGGITEAFF
-,TRBV12-3/TRBV12-4,TRBJ2-5,-,TGTGCCAGCTACGTGGAGGGCCAAGAGACCCAGTACTTC,CASYVEGQETQYF
TRBD1,TRBV18,TRBJ2-7,-,TGTGCCAGCTCTTCGGACAGGCGCAACTCCTACGAGCAGTACTTC,CASSSDRRNSYEQYF
-,TRBV10-2,TRBJ1-3,-,TGCGCCAGCAGGGACGGCAGCTTCTCTGGAAACACCATATATTTT,CASRDGSFSGNTIYF
TRBD1,TRBV28,TRBJ1-5,-,TGTGCCAGCAGTCTACGAACAGGGGGCCTTCAGCCCCAGCATTTT,CASSLRTGGLQPQHF
TRBD1,TRBV7-2,TRBJ1-5,many,TGTGCCAGCAGCCAAACAGGGGGCAATCAGCCCCAGCATTTT,CASSQTGGNQPQHF
-,TRBV28,TRBJ1-1,few,TGTGCCAGCAGTAAGACACGCAACACTGAAGCTTTCTTT,CASSKTRNTEAFF
-,TRBV4-1,TRBJ2-3,-,TGCGCCAGCAGCCATGATAGCACAGATACGCAGTATTTT,CASSHDSTDTQYF
-,TRBV7-2,TRBJ1-1,many,TGTGCCAGCAGCTTACCCCCAGGGTTAACTGAAGCTTTCTTT,CASSLPPGLTEAFF
-,TRBV7-9,TRBJ2-3,few,TGTGCCAGCAGCTTAGATCCTAGCGCAGATACGCAGTATTTT,CASSLDPSADTQYF
-,TRBV4-1,TRBJ2-3,few,TGCGCCAGCAGCCAAGTCCTAGGGCGAGATACGCAGTATTTT,CASSQVLGRDTQYF
-,TRBV5-4,TRBJ1-1,few,TGTGCCAGCAGCTTGGAAGGGGGGAACACTGAAGCTTTCTTT,CASSLEGGNTEAFF
-,TRBV20-1,TRBJ1-2,-,TGCAGTGCCATTCAGATGGGTGGCTACACCTTC,CSAIQMGGYTF